This T cell receptor beta chain derives from a study of cytomegalovirus exposure and HLA in healthy donors. Study summary: Earlier sequencing of 150 million to 200 million T cells yielded approximately 120 million unique TCR beta sequences. Whole-study results and caveats: In the analysis, some V segments, TRBV6-2 and TRBV6-3 included, were excluded as indistinguishable. Analyses of presence and absence presupposed an approximately uniform sequencing depth across donors.

The germline V gene encodes CDR1 SGHTA and CDR2 FQGTGA. The CDR3 contains 15 residues. The V end was cut by 0 bases, the J end by 8 bases, with 14 bases between. Note on this clone: Its antigen is not identified.

At collection, donors were nominally healthy, but unrecorded immune exposures were probable. The PCR had 60 Vbeta and 13 Jbeta primers. Clones were sequenced by immunoSEQ multiplex PCR, and TCRdb holds only the in-frame ones, with some missing. This table has a few hundred thousand clones, roughly four fifths appearing once. The chain has TRBV7-3 and TRBJ2-1; tentative D call: TRBD2 (6 bases). What was sequenced was PBMCs. The sequence derives from a woman between 40 and 50 years old in good health and CMV-seronegative. For the CDR3, the DNA is TGTGCCAGCAGCTTAACGGGGACTCCGATCGATGAGCAGTTCTTC. Protein: CASSLTGTPIDEQFF.